The 12 T cell receptor beta chains below were found in one sample sequenced in a study of preoperative IRX-2 immunotherapy in early breast cancer. Treatment specified: preoperative locoregional IRX-2 cytokine immunotherapy. Sequencing used immunoSEQ multiplex PCR; TCRdb keeps in-frame clones, though not all of them. The data show some 3,400 clones, approximately 78% seen once. The starting material was tumor tissue, obtained after IRX-2 immunotherapy. Receptors originate from a human donor with breast cancer.

The rearrangement uses TRBV11-3 and TRBJ2-7; TRBD2 agrees at 10 bases. V lost 3 bases, J lost 3 bases, and 8 bases stayed unmatched. The CDR3 loop spans 16 amino acids. The germline V gene has CDR1 SGHNT and CDR2 YENEEA. DNA for the CDR3: TGTGCCAGCAGCTTTTTTGGGGGACTAGCGTTCTACGAGCAGTACTTC. This gives the protein CASSFFGGLAFYEQYF.

The chain uses TRBV6-1 and TRBJ2-1; TRBD2 is a possible D gene (5 bases). Germline V lookup: CDR1 MNHNS, CDR2 SASEGT. V lost 0 bases and J lost 10, with 13 bases in between. The CDR3 totals 14 residues. CDR3 amino acids: CASSEARSGKEQFF. The DNA of the CDR3 is TGTGCCAGCAGTGAAGCGCGATCCGGGAAAGAGCAGTTCTTC.

As concerns this clone: It is unclear where the CDR3 begins or ends on the DNA, so no DNA is shown, and the CDR3 is as TCRdb lists it. This rearrangement joins TRBV1 to TRBJ2-1; the table's D call TRBD2 went unverified against the DNA. TRBV1 is listed as a pseudogene. Counting both end residues, the CDR3 totals 21 amino acids. The CDR3 reads CASSQDRFGGGSLGAYNEQFF.

V is TRBV19 and J is TRBJ1-2; the D is unclear. This CDR3 has 14 residues. The V gene lost 5 bases and the J gene lost 7 bases, with 17 bases spanning the gap. Per germline, CDR1 LNHDA and CDR2 SQIVND (reference sequence). The CDR3 protein is CASSSRLVQPGYTF. The CDR3 DNA follows: TGTGCCAGTAGTTCTAGGTTGGTTCAACCTGGCTACACCTTC.

The chain joins TRBV5-1 to TRBJ2-6; D not certain. This CDR3 contains 17 residues. CDR1 and CDR2 from the germline V gene are SGHRS and YFSETQ. V lost 0 bases to trimming and J lost 1 base, with 11 bases between them. CDR3 in DNA: TGCGCCAGCAGCTTGGCCGGGTTTGGGTCTGGGGCCAACGTCCTGACTTTC. As protein: CASSLAGFGSGANVLTF.

The rearrangement joins TRBV6-8 to TRBJ1-6, with D tentatively TRBD1 (6 bases). CDR1 MNHGY and CDR2 SAAAGT come from the germline V gene. Trimming cost V 8 bases and J 7 bases, with 30 bases left between them. The CDR3 runs to 19 residues. The CDR3 loop is CASEKQGDGRISQNSPLHF. CDR3 coding DNA: TGTGCCAGCGAGAAACAGGGAGATGGTAGGATCTCCCAAAATTCACCCCTCCACTTT.

The chain uses TRBV6-8 and TRBJ1-1, with D possibly being TRBD1 (6 bases). The V and J ends lost 7 bases and 4 bases respectively, with 10 bases between them. Germline CDR1 is MNHGY and CDR2 is SAAAGT. The CDR3 length is 12 residues. Here the CDR3 reads CASKGRGTEAFF. The CDR3 nucleotides are TGTGCCAGCAAAGGCAGGGGCACTGAAGCTTTCTTT.

The rearrangement uses TRBV30 and TRBJ2-1; D is unresolved. V lost 2 bases and J lost 3, with 8 bases in between. This CDR3 contains 13 residues. Germline V gene sequence: CDR1 GTSNPN, CDR2 SVGIG (reference sequence). Here the CDR3 reads CAWSPRIYNEQFF. CDR3 DNA sequence: TGTGCCTGGAGTCCCAGGATCTACAATGAGCAGTTCTTC.

The DNA of the CDR3 is TGTGCCAGTAGTATCTCCGAAACCCGGACAGTGAACACTGAAGCTTTCTTT. It encodes CASSISETRTVNTEAFF. The chain uses TRBV19 and TRBJ1-1, with TRBD1 as a possible D gene (6 bases). The germline CDR1 and CDR2 sequences are LNHDA and SQIVND (reference sequence). This CDR3 region has 17 residues. With 3 bases removed from V and 0 bases from J, the gap between germline ends came to 17 bases. The full variable domain, in which reference TRBV19 and TRBJ1-1 provide the parts outside the CDR3, is DGGITQSPKYLFRKEGQNVTLSCEQNLNHDAMYWYRQDPGQGLRLIYYSQIVNDFQKGDIAEGYSVSREKKESFPLTVTSAQKNPTAFYLCASSISETRTVNTEAFFGQGTRLTVV.

The chain uses TRBV29-1 and TRBJ1-4; a possible D gene is TRBD1 (5 bases). Trimming took 3 bases from V and 4 from J, leaving 9 bases between them. Germline V gives CDR1 SQVTM, CDR2 ANQGSEA. The CDR3 extends over 13 amino acids. CDR3 DNA sequence: TGCAGCGTTGAGTGGGACGGTAATGAAAAACTGTTTTTT. Translating it yields CSVEWDGNEKLFF.

This chain uses TRBV5-1 with TRBJ2-7, with no clear D. V lost 4 bases, J lost 2 bases, and 13 bases lay in between. The CDR3 is 14 amino acids. Per germline, CDR1 SGHRS and CDR2 YFSETQ. CDR3 in DNA: TGCGCCAGCAGCCCCCGACTGGCAACCTACGAGCAGTACTTC. This encodes CASSPRLATYEQYF.

This sequence joins TRBV19 and TRBJ2-1; D is unresolved. Trimming shortened V by 7 bases and J by 4 bases, and 8 bases separated the two germline ends. Germline-derived CDR1 and CDR2 are LNHDA and SQIVND (reference sequence). This CDR3 spans 12 amino acids. This CDR3 is CASTADYNEQFF. CDR3 sequence (DNA): TGTGCCAGTACCGCCGATTACAATGAGCAGTTCTTC. The whole variable domain, remainder taken from reference TRBV19 and TRBJ2-1, is DGGITQSPKYLFRKEGQNVTLSCEQNLNHDAMYWYRQDPGQGLRLIYYSQIVNDFQKGDIAEGYSVSREKKESFPLTVTSAQKNPTAFYLCASTADYNEQFFGPGTRLTVL.